This T cell receptor (beta chain) was identified during a study of OX40 agonist ivuxolimab in advanced cancers. At the level of the whole study: The costimulatory receptor OX40 (CD134) was targeted by ivuxolimab, a fully human IgG2 agonistic monoclonal antibody. Intravenous ivuxolimab was administered to patients every 2 weeks at six dose levels: 0.01, 0.1, 0.3, 1.5, 3 and 10 mg/kg. Of the approximately 50 dose-escalation patients, hepatocellular carcinoma was present in about 20, melanoma in approximately 15, renal cell carcinoma in 9 and head and neck cancer in 9. The dose-escalation cohort was around 83% male with a mean age of about 58 years, ranging from 23 to 79. Patients were allowed to have had prior anti-PD-1, anti-PD-L1 or anti-CTLA-4 therapy, and 40% to 45% of the dose-escalation patients had previously received checkpoint inhibitors. Three dose-escalation patients achieved partial responses, one with hepatocellular carcinoma and two with cutaneous melanoma. Peripheral TCRbeta sequencing was intended to test whether TCR sequence diversity was altered and clonal T-cell expansion was caused by ivuxolimab. The monotherapy dose-escalation portion (N ≈ 50 patients) of the phase I ivuxolimab trial is reported in the paper.

Study-wide conclusions, independent of this receptor: On average, CD8+ T cells showed more expanded clones than CD4+ T cells after ivuxolimab. At doses from 0.1 to 3.0 mg/kg, clonal expansion was seen in both CD4+ and CD8+ blood T cells between baseline and week 6. Antigen specificity was not determined for the clonally expanded peripheral T cells. Partial responders in the 0.1-3.0 mg/kg groups had among the lowest normalized peripheral clonal expansion, especially among CD8+ T cells. Low levels of normalized T-cell clonal expansion were also seen in some patients who did not respond.

Patients with a history of autoimmune disease or receiving systemic immunosuppression were excluded from the trial. Peripheral blood for TCR sequencing was collected from all dose cohorts at baseline, on cycle 4 day 1, and on cycle 7 day 1. The samples were taken from a phase I, first-in-human, multicenter, open-label dose-escalation trial of ivuxolimab. Adults with locally advanced or metastatic melanoma, renal cell, hepatocellular, or head and neck squamous cell carcinoma were enrolled in the trial. Before TCR sequencing, CD4+ T cells and CD8+ T cells were sorted from peripheral blood as separate populations. This clone came up once. No antigen is known for it. One base away there is no much larger clone; base qualities are not given. There are 18 amino acids in the CDR3, from cysteine to phenylalanine inclusive. The only DNA kept is the CDR3, 54 bases in frame from the first base. After removal of 5 bases from V and 2 bases from J, the junction retains 13 bases not matched to a gene. Via the germline V gene, CDR1 is SGHVS and CDR2 FQNEAQ.

For sequencing of the TCRbeta CDR3 region, genomic DNA was extracted from the sorted cells. TCRbeta CDR3 regions were sequenced using the immunoSEQ Assay. This is the immuneACCESS table as TCRdb keeps it, with only in-frame sequences that have V and J called. A part of the clones is gone; compared with another copy, unresolved V genes explain less than half, and the rest is unexplained. The sample table contains about 59,000 clones; only one count was recorded for more than 65% of them. The ten largest make up under 0.6% of the sample. The clonotype comes from an adult with an advanced solid tumor such as melanoma, head and neck, liver or kidney cancer. Source: CD4+ or CD8+ T cells sorted from blood, taken in a trial of the OX40 agonist ivuxolimab. The rearrangement combines TRBV7-8 with TRBJ2-3; the junction holds 10 bases that match TRBD2. The DNA sequence is as follows: TGTGCCAGCAGCACGCCCCCCTTACTAGCGGGAATCACAGATACGCAGTATTTT. Its amino acids are CASSTPPLLAGITDTQYF. With the portions outside the CDR3 filled from the reference TRBV7-8 and TRBJ2-3 genes, the complete variable region becomes GAGVSQSPRYKVAKRGQDVALRCDPISGHVSLFWYQQALGQGPEFLTYFQNEAQLDKSGLPSDRFFAERPEGSVSTLKIQRTQQEDSAVYLCASSTPPLLAGITDTQYFGPGTRLTVL.